This T cell receptor beta chain comes out of a study of cytomegalovirus exposure and HLA in healthy donors. Broader study findings: Cytomegalovirus association was assigned to 150 to 200 TCR beta chains. The authors later linked a missense DCLRE1C variant to TCR beta V- and J-gene trimming. TCR beta chains associated with HLA were, in a later analysis, more clonally expanded than equally common others.

About this clone: As yet, its antigen is unknown.

Likely unrecorded immune exposures existed in these nominally healthy donors. PCR amplification relied on 60 Vbeta primers (plus 13 Jbeta primers). Clones were read by immunoSEQ multiplex PCR, and TCRdb kept only the in-frame ones, dropping some. The table includes some 110,000 clones, about 61% detected once. The V gene lost 0 bases and the J gene lost 0 bases, with 10 bases spanning the gap. The CDR3 loop spans 15 amino acids. Germline V CDR1 and CDR2: SGDLS, YYNGEE. The genes are TRBV9 and TRBJ2-7; TRBD2 is a possible D gene (6 bases). The TCR comes from a woman aged 30 to 39 in good health and CMV-seronegative. Sequencing input: PBMCs. CDR3 sequence: CASSVGGVSSYEQYF. CDR3 coding DNA: TGTGCCAGCAGCGTAGGGGGGGTTTCCTCCTACGAGCAGTACTTC.